The next 16 T cell receptor beta chains were all read from a single sample in a study of blood T cell repertoires in COVID-19. Sequenced by immunoSEQ multiplex PCR; TCRdb stores in-frame clones only, minus some. The data show tens of thousands of clones, 75% to 90% seen once. Sequenced sample: peripheral blood. These receptors were obtained from a middle-aged man with active or convalescent COVID-19.

The gene calls are TRBV7-2 and TRBJ2-5; no clear D gene. The CDR3 is 13 amino acids. CDR1 and CDR2 from the germline V gene are SGHTA and FQGNSA. Trimming took off 3 bases at V and 4 bases at J, with 9 bases between the two ends. DNA for the CDR3: TGTGCCAGCAGCTTTTGGCGGCGAGAGACCCAGTACTTC. This sequence encodes CASSFWRRETQYF.

V and J are TRBV6-1 and TRBJ2-2; D gene ambiguous. Deletions cut 2 bases from V and 0 bases from J, with 13 bases between. CDR1 is MNHNS and CDR2 is SASEGT in the germline V gene. The CDR3 runs to 17 residues. The CDR3 DNA reads TGTGCCAGCAGTGAACGAGGTCAGCCATCGAACACCGGGGAGCTGTTTTTT. Protein: CASSERGQPSNTGELFF.

The V and J genes are TRBV10-3 and TRBJ2-1; 8 bases match TRBD1. J gave up 5 bases and V 6 bases, and 6 bases lay outside the gene matches. This CDR3 contains 14 residues. CDR1 and CDR2 (germline): ENHRY, SYGVKD. The CDR3 loop reads CAIRRTGLDNEQFF. The CDR3 DNA follows: TGTGCCATCAGAAGGACAGGGTTGGACAATGAGCAGTTCTTC.

V is TRBV28 and J is TRBJ1-5, with D maybe TRBD1 (6 bases). CDR3 length equals 16 residues. Deletions cut 4 bases from V and 4 bases from J, with 17 bases between. The V gene's germline CDR1 is MDHEN and CDR2 SYDVKM. The CDR3: CASSYLKGRGNQPQHF. CDR3 DNA sequence: TGTGCCAGCAGTTACCTTAAGGGCAGGGGAAATCAGCCCCAGCATTTT.

This chain's CDR3 is CASSSSGSPASEQFF. The CDR3 nucleotides are TGTGCCAGCAGCTCAAGCGGGAGCCCGGCTAGTGAGCAGTTCTTC. J is TRBJ2-1 and V is TRBV14; TRBD2 matches at 8 bases. V lost 5 bases and J lost 9; bases outside the gene matches: 12. Per the germline V gene, CDR1 is SGHDN and CDR2 is FVKESK. The length of the CDR3 is 15 residues.

J is TRBJ1-1 and V is TRBV5-1, with 12 bases fitting TRBD1. The CDR3 is made up of 15 amino acids. CDR1 is SGHRS, CDR2 YFSETQ, per germline. The V and J ends lost 7 bases and 1 base, in that order; junction bases with no gene match: 5. Written as DNA, the CDR3 is TGCGCCAGCGCCCAGGGACAGGGGGCGAACACTGAAGCTTTCTTT. It is translated as CASAQGQGANTEAFF.

The gene calls are TRBV10-3 and TRBJ1-2; TRBD1 matches at 8 bases. Germline CDR1 and CDR2: ENHRY and SYGVKD. This CDR3 has 15 amino acids. J lost 6 bases, V lost 6 bases, and 12 bases had no gene match. This CDR3 reads CAISVGQGLRDGYTF. CDR3 DNA sequence: TGTGCCATCAGCGTTGGACAGGGTCTAAGGGATGGCTACACCTTC.

This chain joins TRBV7-9 and TRBJ2-7; the match to TRBD1 covers 8 bases. Germline V lookup: CDR1 SEHNR, CDR2 FQNEAQ (reference sequence). V trimming: 4 bases; J trimming: 4 bases; junction bases outside the gene matches: 6. CDR3 length: 14 amino acids. The CDR3 reads CASSYQGARYEQYF. CDR3 bases: TGTGCCAGCAGCTATCAGGGGGCGCGGTACGAGCAGTACTTC.

The rearrangement uses TRBV18 and TRBJ1-5; 11 bases match TRBD1. V lost 2 bases to trimming and J lost 4 bases; unmatched junction nucleotides: 1. The CDR3 runs 15 residues. Germline V lookup: CDR1 KGHSH, CDR2 LQKENI. CDR3 DNA sequence: TGTGCCAGCTCACCAGGGACAGGGGGGAATCAGCCCCAGCATTTT. Residues: CASSPGTGGNQPQHF.

The chain couples TRBV19 to TRBJ1-5; tentative D call: TRBD1 (6 bases). CDR1 is LNHDA, CDR2 SQIVND, per germline (reference sequence). The CDR3 covers 14 residues. The V end lost 3 bases, the J end lost 6 bases, and 12 bases lay between the germline ends. The CDR3 here is CASSIRGITQPQHF. The CDR3 bases are TGTGCCAGTAGTATTAGGGGGATTACTCAGCCCCAGCATTTT. Drawing the rest from reference TRBV19 and TRBJ1-5, the complete variable domain is DGGITQSPKYLFRKEGQNVTLSCEQNLNHDAMYWYRQDPGQGLRLIYYSQIVNDFQKGDIAEGYSVSREKKESFPLTVTSAQKNPTAFYLCASSIRGITQPQHFGDGTRLSIL.

The rearrangement joins TRBV28 to TRBJ2-7, with D perhaps matching TRBD1 (5 bases). CDR1 MDHEN and CDR2 SYDVKM come from the germline V gene. Trimming shortened V by 2 bases and J by 3 bases, and 5 bases separated the two germline ends. The CDR3 contains 12 residues. CDR3 loop: CASSLRGYEQYF. CDR3 nucleotide sequence: TGTGCCAGCAGTTTAAGGGGCTACGAGCAGTACTTC.

This clone was seen ten or more times. The rearrangement uses TRBV19 and TRBJ2-5, with D possibly matching TRBD2 (6 bases). This CDR3 comprises 13 residues. The V end lost 4 bases, the J end lost 3 bases, and 9 bases lay between the germline ends. The germline V gene has CDR1 LNHDA and CDR2 SQIVND (reference sequence). CDR3 in DNA: TGTGCCAGTAGTACGCCTAGCGAAGAGACCCAGTACTTC. Its translation is CASSTPSEETQYF. Together with reference TRBV19 and TRBJ2-5, the CDR3 gives the full variable domain: DGGITQSPKYLFRKEGQNVTLSCEQNLNHDAMYWYRQDPGQGLRLIYYSQIVNDFQKGDIAEGYSVSREKKESFPLTVTSAQKNPTAFYLCASSTPSEETQYFGPGTRLLVL.

This sequence joins TRBV20-1 and TRBJ2-5, with TRBD1 identical over 11 bases. The CDR3 loop spans 17 amino acids. V was clipped by 3 bases and J by 2 bases; unmatched bases: 11. The germline gives CDR1 DFQATT, CDR2 SNEGSKA (reference sequence). Here the CDR3 DNA reads TGCAGTGCTAGTCTGGACAGGGGGCTAACCGTACAAGAGACCCAGTACTTC. It translates to CSASLDRGLTVQETQYF.

The chain employs TRBV3-1 (or the pseudogene TRBV3-2) and TRBJ2-4, with TRBD1 as a possible D gene (6 bases). This CDR3 spans 18 amino acids. The V end was cut by 0 bases, the J end by 2 bases, with 17 bases between. CDR1 is LGHDT, CDR2 YNNKEL, per germline (reference sequence). The CDR3 nucleotides are TGTGCCAGCAGCCAAGATCTTTTGGCAGGGGTGTCCAAAAACATTCAGTACTTC. Residues: CASSQDLLAGVSKNIQYF.

The V and J genes are TRBV7-7 and TRBJ2-2; D uncertain. V was trimmed by 1 base and J by 8 bases, leaving 5 bases between them. The CDR3 has 12 residues. Per the germline V gene, CDR1 is SSHAT and CDR2 is FNYEAQ (reference sequence). CDR3 in amino acids: CASSLVGGELFF. In nucleotides, the CDR3 is TGTGCCAGCAGCTTAGTCGGTGGGGAGCTGTTTTTT.

The chain recombines TRBV4-3 with TRBJ1-2, with 7 bases matching TRBD1. The CDR3 sequence is 13 residues long. After removal of 3 bases from V and 7 bases from J, the junction contained 5 bases not matched to a gene. Germline CDR1 and CDR2: LGHNA and YSLEER. CDR3 bases: TGCGCCAGCAGCCAGACAGGGAGAAGTGGCTACACCTTC. Protein: CASSQTGRSGYTF.